Listed below are T cell receptor beta chains from one sample, sequenced in a study of patients and donors after allogeneic stem cell transplantation. One entry per CDR3 protein, called by TCRdb with MiXCR from the RT-PCR reads. There are 900,000 to 1,000,000 distinct CDR3 sequences in the sample; approximately 19% occur only once, and around 6% lies in the top ten. Material: blood, either unsorted or a sorted T cell fraction (not recorded which). These receptor sequences come from a human donor who was either an allogeneic HSCT recipient or a stem cell or donor lymphocyte infusion donor (not recorded which). It is not recorded whose cells these are; they may come from a transplant donor. Each CDR3 is given with its conserved first and last residue. The D gene is left open where the match is weak. Some rows mark clone size as missing; the rest say once, few, many or name a class of expanded clone.

clone_size d_call j_call v_call cdr3_aa cdr3_nt
- - TRBJ2-3 TRBV2 CASSEGLPGGATDTQYF TGTGCCAGCAGTGAGGGTCTTCCGGGCGGGGCCACAGATACGCAGTATTTT
- - TRBJ1-4 TRBV20-1 CSAPRGRNEKLFF TGCAGTGCTCCCAGGGGAAGGAATGAAAAACTGTTTTTT
- TRBD1 TRBJ2-7 TRBV11-2 CASSQPNTGAHYEQYF TGTGCCAGCAGCCAACCAAATACAGGGGCCCACTACGAGCAGTACTTC
few TRBD2 TRBJ2-1 TRBV18 CASSAKRGFVGLAGSYNEQFF TGTGCCAGCTCAGCAAAACGGGGGTTCGTGGGACTAGCAGGCTCCTACAATGAGCAGTTCTTC
- TRBD1 TRBJ1-6 TRBV10-3 CAISDGDRNNSPLHF TGTGCCATCTCCGACGGGGACAGGAATAATTCACCCCTCCACTTT
few TRBD2 TRBJ2-2 TRBV5-1 CASSLYWTSGANTGELFF TGCGCCAGCAGCTTGTATTGGACTAGTGGCGCGAACACCGGGGAGCTGTTTTTT
few - TRBJ2-5 TRBV14 CASSQHQLRDTKETQYF TGTGCCAGCAGCCAGCACCAGCTCCGGGACACAAAAGAGACCCAGTACTTC
- TRBD2 TRBJ2-7 TRBV24-1 CATSEQAGGANEQYF TGTGCCACCAGTGAGCAAGCGGGAGGGGCGAACGAGCAGTACTTC
few TRBD1 TRBJ2-5 TRBV9 CASSVVGQGVETQYF TGTGCCAGCAGCGTAGTGGGACAGGGGGTGGAGACCCAGTACTTC
once - TRBJ2-5 TRBV3-1 CASSLDKLETQYF TGTGCCAGCAGCCTTGACAAGTTAGAGACCCAGTACTTC
- - TRBJ2-7 TRBV6-5 CASSYSISSQVYEQYF TGTGCCAGCAGTTACTCGATCTCATCGCAGGTCTACGAGCAGTACTTC
few - TRBJ2-5 TRBV7-2 CASSLEGLARQETQYF TGTGCCAGCAGCTTAGAAGGCCTAGCGCGACAAGAGACCCAGTACTTC